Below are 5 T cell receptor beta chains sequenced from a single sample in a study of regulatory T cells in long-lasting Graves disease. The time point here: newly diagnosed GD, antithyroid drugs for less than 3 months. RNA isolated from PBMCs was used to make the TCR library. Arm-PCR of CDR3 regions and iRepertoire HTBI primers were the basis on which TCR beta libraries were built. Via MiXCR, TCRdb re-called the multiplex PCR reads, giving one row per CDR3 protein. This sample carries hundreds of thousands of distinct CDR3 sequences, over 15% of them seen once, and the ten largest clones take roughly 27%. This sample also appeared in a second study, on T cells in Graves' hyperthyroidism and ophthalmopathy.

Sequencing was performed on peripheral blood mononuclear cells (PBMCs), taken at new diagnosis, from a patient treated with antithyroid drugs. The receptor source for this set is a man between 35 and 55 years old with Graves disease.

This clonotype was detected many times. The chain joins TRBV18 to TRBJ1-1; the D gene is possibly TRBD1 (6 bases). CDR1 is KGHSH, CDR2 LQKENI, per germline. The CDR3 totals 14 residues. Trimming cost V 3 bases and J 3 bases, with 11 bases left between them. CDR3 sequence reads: CASSPFRGDTEAFF. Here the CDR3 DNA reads TGTGCCAGCTCACCGTTTAGGGGGGACACTGAAGCTTTCTTT.

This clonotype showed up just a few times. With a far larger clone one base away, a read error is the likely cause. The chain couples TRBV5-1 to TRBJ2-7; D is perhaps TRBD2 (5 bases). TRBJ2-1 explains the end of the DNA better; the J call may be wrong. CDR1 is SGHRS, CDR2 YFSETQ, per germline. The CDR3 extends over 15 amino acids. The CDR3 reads CASSLGGSSFNEQFF. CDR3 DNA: TGCGCCAGCAGCTTGGGAGGGAGCAGTTTCAATGAGCAGTTCTTC.

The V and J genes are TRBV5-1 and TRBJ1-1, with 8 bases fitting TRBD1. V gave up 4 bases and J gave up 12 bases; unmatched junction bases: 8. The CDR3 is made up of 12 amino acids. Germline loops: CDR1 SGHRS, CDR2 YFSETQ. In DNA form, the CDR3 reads TGCGCCAGCAGCAAAACGACAGGGGTCCCTTTCTTT. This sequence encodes CASSKTTGVPFF.

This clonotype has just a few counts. For the CDR3, the DNA is TGCAGTGCTGGGCGAGCGGAACTATTCTTAGATACGCAGTATTTT. Encoded protein: CSAGRAELFLDTQYF. The V gene is TRBV20-1, the J gene TRBJ2-3, with D possibly being TRBD2 (5 bases). This CDR3 has 15 amino acids. The V gene lost 5 bases and the J gene lost 5 bases, with 20 bases spanning the gap. Germline-derived CDR1 and CDR2 are DFQATT and SNEGSKA (reference sequence).

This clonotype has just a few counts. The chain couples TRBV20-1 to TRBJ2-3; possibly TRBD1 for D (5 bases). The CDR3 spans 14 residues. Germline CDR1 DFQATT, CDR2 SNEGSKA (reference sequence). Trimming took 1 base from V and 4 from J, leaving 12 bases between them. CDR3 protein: CSARAGSRPDTQYF. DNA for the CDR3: TGCAGTGCTAGAGCAGGGTCGAGACCAGATACGCAGTATTTT.